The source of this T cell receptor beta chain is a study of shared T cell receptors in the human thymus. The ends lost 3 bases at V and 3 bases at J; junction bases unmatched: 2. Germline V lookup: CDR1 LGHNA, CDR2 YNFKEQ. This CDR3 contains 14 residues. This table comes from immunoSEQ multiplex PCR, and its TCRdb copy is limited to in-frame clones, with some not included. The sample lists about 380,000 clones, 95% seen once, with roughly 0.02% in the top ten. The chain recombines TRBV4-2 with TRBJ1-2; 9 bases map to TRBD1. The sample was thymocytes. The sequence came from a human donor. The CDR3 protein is CASSQDRGHYGYTF. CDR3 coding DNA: TGTGCCAGCAGCCAGGACAGGGGCCACTATGGCTACACCTTC.